A single sample gave rise to the 5 T cell receptor beta chains below, sequenced in a study of metastatic and nonmetastatic thyroid tumors. Before thyroid surgery, none of the patients had received any treatment. TCRdb reprocessed the PCR reads via MiXCR. This table holds about 22,000 clones, roughly 18% found once. The sample was adjacent normal tissue. These receptors came from a male donor with papillary thyroid cancer or a benign thyroid nodule (not recorded which). Some clones in this sample may be carry-over from other donors' samples.

This clone was recorded at least ten times. The rearrangement uses TRBV5-1 and TRBJ2-2; 7 bases line up with TRBD1. J lost 4 bases, V lost 4 bases, and 4 bases had no gene match. The CDR3 sequence is 14 residues long. CDR1 and CDR2 (germline): SGHRS, YFSETQ. CDR3 nucleotide sequence: TGCGCCAGCAGCCAGGGACAGACCACCGGGGAGCTGTTTTTT. Translated, it gives CASSQGQTTGELFF.

By frequency in the sample, this clone is medium-sized. The V and J genes are TRBV6-1 and TRBJ2-2, with TRBD2 as a possible D gene (5 bases). The V gene's germline CDR1 is MNHNS and CDR2 SASEGT. The germline V and J ends were trimmed by 7 bases and 1 base, with 10 bases remaining between them. The CDR3 loop spans 14 amino acids. The CDR3 coding sequence is TGTGCCAGCACCGAGGGCAGGAACACCGGGGAGCTGTTTTTT. Residues: CASTEGRNTGELFF.

By sample share, this clone is medium-sized. As DNA, the CDR3 is TGTGCCAGCAGTGACCGGGACTACAAGAACACCGGGGAGCTGTTTTTT. Translated, it gives CASSDRDYKNTGELFF. V gene TRBV6-2 or TRBV6-3 combines with J gene TRBJ2-2; 7 nucleotides align to TRBD2. V lost 5 bases, J lost 1 base, and 7 bases stayed unmatched. Germline assignment: CDR1 MNHEY and CDR2 SVGEGT. This CDR3 has 16 residues.

This sequence joins TRBV9 and TRBJ2-2; 9 bases align to TRBD2. This CDR3 is built from 16 residues. V lost 4 bases, J lost 6 bases, and 10 bases stayed unmatched. CDR1 is SGDLS, CDR2 YYNGEE, per germline. This chain's CDR3 is CASSLGTSLSSGELFF. CDR3 coding DNA: TGTGCCAGCAGCCTAGGGACTAGCTTGTCCTCCGGGGAGCTGTTTTTT.

This clone was seen a few times. The chain uses TRBV29-1 and TRBJ1-2; D call uncertain. Germline loops: CDR1 SQVTM, CDR2 ANQGSEA. The V end was cut by 6 bases, the J end by 7 bases, with 15 bases between. This CDR3 has 12 residues. CDR3 nucleotides: TGCAGCGTCGTATTAGGGCTCTGTGGCTACACCTTC. Protein sequence: CSVVLGLCGYTF.